The next 30 T cell receptor beta chains were all read from a single sample in a study of CD8 T cells in ankylosing spondylitis. Broader study findings: Characteristic of ankylosing spondylitis blood, it appeared, was a TCR beta motif comprising about eight highly homologous variants.

MiXCR, run by TCRdb on the 5' RACE reads, gives a single entry per CDR3 protein. Here the sample spans more than 100,000 distinct CDR3 sequences, about 15% being singletons. No antigen is known for these receptors. Sequenced input: blood, either unsorted or a sorted T cell fraction (not recorded which). The receptors shown here come from a male donor with ankylosing spondylitis.

V usage is TRBV27 and J usage is TRBJ1-5, with TRBD1 matching 10 bases. From germline, CDR1 is MNHEY and CDR2 SMNVEV (reference sequence). With 6 bases clipped from V and 2 bases from J, the junction kept 4 bases outside the gene matches. This CDR3 is built from 15 residues. Written as DNA, the CDR3 is TGTGCCAGCAGCTCCGGGACAGGGGGCAATCAGCCCCAGCATTTT. It codes for CASSSGTGGNQPQHF.

This clonotype was seen more than once but under ten times. The chain links TRBV5-5 to TRBJ1-5, with D unresolved. The CDR3 sequence is 15 residues long. The germline gives CDR1 SGHKS, CDR2 YYEKEE (reference sequence). With 1 base removed from V and 0 bases from J, the gap between germline ends came to 8 bases. The DNA for the CDR3 is TGTGCCAGCAGCTTGTGGGGTAGTAGCAATCAGCCCCAGCATTTT. This sequence encodes CASSLWGSSNQPQHF. The complete variable domain, with remaining parts taken from reference TRBV5-5 and TRBJ1-5, reads DAGVTQSPTHLIKTRGQQVTLRCSPISGHKSVSWYQQVLGQGPQFIFQYYEKEERGRGNFPDRFSARQFPNYSSELNVNALLLGDSALYLCASSLWGSSNQPQHFGDGTRLSIL.

This clonotype was seen only a few times. CDR3 sequence (DNA): TGTGCCAGCAGTCTTCAACAGGACACTGAAGCTTTCTTT. Translated, it gives CASSLQQDTEAFF. The rearrangement uses TRBV6-1 and TRBJ1-1, with a possible D match to TRBD1 (5 bases). Germline V CDR1 and CDR2: MNHNS, SASEGT. The CDR3 spans 13 residues. V lost 5 bases, J lost 3 bases, and 10 bases lay in between.

A few counts support this clonotype. The rearrangement uses TRBV28 and TRBJ2-7; 7 bases agree with TRBD1. The CDR3 has 16 residues. The ends lost 6 bases at V and 2 bases at J; junction bases unmatched: 13. Per the germline V gene, CDR1 is MDHEN and CDR2 is SYDVKM. Here the CDR3 DNA reads TGTGCCAGCAGCCAGGAAGGGACAGAAAAGCCCTACGAGCAGTACTTC. This translates into CASSQEGTEKPYEQYF.

This clonotype was observed a handful of times. This chain connects TRBV21-1 to TRBJ2-7; whether TRBD1, the table's D call, matches the DNA was not checked. TRBV21-1 corresponds to a pseudogene. The CDR3 covers 15 residues. The CDR3 spells CASSKAPGQFYEQYF. CDR3 sequence (DNA): TGTGCCAGCAGCAAAGCCCCGGGACAGTTCTACGAGCAGTACTTC.

This clonotype has at least ten counts. J is TRBJ2-6 and V is TRBV20-1; no clear D gene. The CDR3 spans 14 residues. Germline-derived CDR1 and CDR2 are DFQATT and SNEGSKA (reference sequence). V was pared by 2 bases and J by 1 base, with 6 bases between. Here the CDR3 DNA reads TGCAGTGCTAGACGTCCTTCTGGGGCCAACGTCCTGACTTTC. Translated, it gives CSARRPSGANVLTF.

The chain recombines TRBV28 with TRBJ1-2; no clear D. Germline CDR1 and CDR2: MDHEN and SYDVKM. The CDR3 totals 12 residues. Deletions cut 5 bases from V and 4 bases from J, with 8 bases between. This CDR3 is CASSPELYGYTF. CDR3 nucleotide sequence: TGTGCCAGCAGTCCTGAACTCTATGGCTACACCTTC.

This clonotype occurred a few times. The rearrangement links TRBV24-1 to TRBJ2-5; 8 bases align to TRBD1. Trimming took 0 bases from V and 1 from J; bases not matched to a gene: 3. In germline, CDR1 is KGHDR, CDR2 SFDVKD. The CDR3 totals 16 residues. The CDR3 region is CATSDLGTGFQETQYF. The DNA of the CDR3 is TGTGCCACCAGTGATTTGGGGACAGGATTCCAAGAGACCCAGTACTTC.

This chain joins TRBV28 and TRBJ2-3; D unresolved. Deletions cut 4 bases from V and 1 base from J, with 9 bases between. CDR3 length: 14 amino acids. Germline values: CDR1 MDHEN, CDR2 SYDVKM. CDR3 protein: CASSSPRGTDTQYF. The DNA of the CDR3 is TGTGCCAGCAGTTCCCCAAGGGGCACAGATACGCAGTATTTT.

This clonotype was picked up a small number of times. V and J are TRBV2 and TRBJ1-2; D is possibly TRBD1 (5 bases). The CDR3 runs to 10 residues. Germline V lookup: CDR1 SNHLY, CDR2 FYNNEI. CDR3 sequence reads: CAGENYGYTF. The CDR3, as DNA: TGTGCGGGGGAGAACTATGGCTACACCTTC.

This clonotype has just a few counts. The chain joins TRBV12-3 or TRBV12-4 to TRBJ2-2, with D perhaps given as TRBD1 or TRBD2 (5 bases each). V was trimmed by 5 bases and J by 4 bases, leaving 14 bases between them. The CDR3 is 15 amino acids. The CDR3 spells CASSPHGAGTGELFF. As DNA, the CDR3 is TGTGCCAGCAGTCCCCACGGGGCAGGCACCGGGGAGCTGTTTTTT.

The chain carries TRBV9 and TRBJ2-1; 8 bases map to TRBD2. This CDR3 region has 15 residues. V lost 4 bases, J lost 12 bases, and 15 bases stayed unmatched. CDR1 and CDR2 from the germline V gene are SGDLS and YYNGEE. CDR3 region: CASSPSSGWEMWQFF. Written as DNA, the CDR3 is TGTGCCAGCAGCCCTTCTAGCGGGTGGGAGATGTGGCAGTTCTTC. The full variable domain, with the rest looked up from reference TRBV9 and TRBJ2-1, is DSGVTQTPKHLITATGQRVTLRCSPRSGDLSVYWYQQSLDQGLQFLIQYYNGEERAKGNILERFSAQQFPDLHSELNLSSLELGDSALYFCASSPSSGWEMWQFFGPGTRLTVL.

The V and J genes are TRBV14 and TRBJ2-6; D remains ambiguous. There are 16 residues in the CDR3. V gave up 0 bases and J gave up 4 bases, with 10 bases separating them. Germline V gene lookup returns CDR1 SGHDN and CDR2 FVKESK. The CDR3 coding sequence is TGTGCCAGCAGCCAAGATTGGGGATCAGGGGCCAACGTCCTGACTTTC. Its protein product is CASSQDWGSGANVLTF.

The chain has TRBV7-2 and TRBJ2-7; D is undetermined. Trimming took off 4 bases at V and 1 base at J, with 5 bases between the two ends. From germline, CDR1 is SGHTA and CDR2 FQGNSA. This CDR3 has 12 residues. CDR3 DNA sequence: TGTGCCAGCAGCTACCGGTCCTACGAGCAGTACTTC. It is translated as CASSYRSYEQYF.

J is TRBJ2-5 and V is TRBV27, with 9 positions matching TRBD1. Per the germline V gene, CDR1 is MNHEY and CDR2 is SMNVEV (reference sequence). The CDR3 length is 15 residues. V dropped 7 bases and J dropped 3; count of bases not matched to a gene: 9. CDR3 bases: TGTGCCAGCACCCCCCTGACAGGGGGGAAAGAGACCCAGTACTTC. Translation: CASTPLTGGKETQYF.

In its sample, this clonotype was seen a few times. The rearrangement uses TRBV5-6 and TRBJ2-2, with TRBD1 matching over 10 bases. Germline-derived CDR1 and CDR2 are SGHDT and YYEEEE. This CDR3 has 16 residues. The trim removed 4 bases at V and 5 bases at J, leaving 8 bases unmatched. Here the CDR3 DNA reads TGTGCCAGCAGCCCGGGGACAGGGGTCAGGACCGGGGAGCTGTTTTTT. It yields the protein CASSPGTGVRTGELFF.

This clonotype was seen more than once but under ten times. The CDR3 DNA reads as TGTGCCAGCAGGATAGCGGGAGAGAATTGGGAGCAGTACTTC. This translates into CASRIAGENWEQYF. This rearrangement joins TRBV27 to TRBJ2-7; 9 positions agree with TRBD2. Per germline, CDR1 MNHEY and CDR2 SMNVEV (reference sequence). CDR3 length: 14 amino acids. J gave up 7 bases and V 6 bases, and 10 bases lay outside the gene matches.

This clonotype is judged medium-sized. The V call is TRBV4-1, the J call TRBJ1-4, with a possible D match to TRBD1 (5 bases). Trimming left V 0 bases short and J 6 bases short, with 17 bases between. Looked up from germline, CDR1 is MGHRA and CDR2 is YSYEKL. The CDR3 extends over 17 amino acids. CDR3 nucleotide sequence: TGCGCCAGCAGCCAAGATTCCCCCGGGACCGGGGATGAAAAACTGTTTTTT. Translating it yields CASSQDSPGTGDEKLFF.

This clonotype was observed a handful of times. The rearrangement links TRBV4-2 to TRBJ2-7; D ambiguous. CDR3 length: 11 amino acids. Per the germline V gene, CDR1 is LGHNA and CDR2 is YNFKEQ. V was pared by 6 bases and J by 6 bases, with 9 bases between. The CDR3 sequence is CASSVGLEQYF. Here the CDR3 DNA reads TGTGCCAGCAGTGTAGGTCTCGAGCAGTACTTC.

The chain has TRBV6-1 and TRBJ2-2; maybe TRBD1 (5 bases). The CDR3 totals 16 residues. V dropped 10 bases and J dropped 0 bases, with 18 bases sitting between them. Looked up from germline, CDR1 is MNHNS and CDR2 is SASEGT. CDR3 in amino acids: CATLTGPGTNTGELFF. CDR3 bases: TGTGCCACCCTCACCGGCCCAGGGACGAACACCGGGGAGCTGTTTTTT.

This clonotype turned up a few times. V usage is TRBV5-4 and J usage is TRBJ2-3; 15 positions match TRBD2. CDR3 length equals 14 residues. The V and J ends lost 7 bases and 3 bases, in that order; junction bases with no gene match: 0. The germline CDR1 and CDR2 sequences are SGHNT and YYREEE (reference sequence). CDR3 region: CASGTSGRTDTQYF. CDR3 coding DNA: TGTGCCAGCGGGACTAGCGGGAGGACAGATACGCAGTATTTT.

This clonotype was recorded a few times. J is TRBJ2-1 and V is TRBV5-1; D is perhaps TRBD2 (6 bases). The germline V and J ends were trimmed by 7 bases and 3 bases, with 14 bases remaining between them. The V gene's germline CDR1 is SGHRS and CDR2 YFSETQ. The CDR3 runs 14 residues. CDR3 nucleotide sequence: TGCGCCAGCGATCCGGCGGGGAACTACAATGAGCAGTTCTTC. Translated, it gives CASDPAGNYNEQFF.

V gene TRBV20-1 combines with J gene TRBJ2-1, with 7 bases lining up with TRBD2. This CDR3 spans 14 amino acids. The junction had 4 bases not matched to a gene; V was cut back by 3 bases and J by 2 bases. Per the germline V gene, CDR1 is DFQATT and CDR2 is SNEGSKA (reference sequence). CDR3 in amino acids: CSARGAGAYNEQFF. For the CDR3, the DNA is TGCAGTGCTAGGGGTGCGGGAGCCTACAATGAGCAGTTCTTC.

The chain uses TRBV5-6 and TRBJ2-7; perhaps D is TRBD1 or TRBD2 (5 bases each). The CDR3 runs 13 residues. CDR1 and CDR2 from the germline V gene are SGHDT and YYEEEE. The germline V and J ends were trimmed by 7 bases and 0 bases, with 11 bases remaining between them. The CDR3 is CASGGRYSYEQYF. CDR3 in DNA: TGTGCCAGCGGGGGACGGTACTCCTACGAGCAGTACTTC.

The J gene is TRBJ2-1, the V gene TRBV20-1; D remains unclear. This CDR3 is built from 11 residues. Germline V gene sequence: CDR1 DFQATT, CDR2 SNEGSKA (reference sequence). The V end was cut by 5 bases, the J end by 10 bases, with 12 bases between. The CDR3 is CSADTPREQFF. CDR3 in DNA: TGCAGTGCTGATACACCGCGAGAGCAGTTCTTC.

The chain has TRBV7-3 and TRBJ2-2, with D maybe TRBD1 (6 bases). Trimming pared 9 bases from V and 5 bases from J, leaving 16 bases between. The CDR3 runs 14 residues. The germline gives CDR1 SGHTA, CDR2 FQGTGA. The CDR3 DNA reads TGTGCCAGGCTTGGGGGCGCACAGACCGGGGAGCTGTTTTTT. Amino acid sequence: CARLGGAQTGELFF.

The CDR3 region has the DNA TGTGCCAGCAGCCCCGGGAGGAGCTCCTACAATGAGCAGTTCTTC. Amino acids: CASSPGRSSYNEQFF. This chain uses TRBV11-3 with TRBJ2-1; 7 nucleotides match TRBD2. V lost 5 bases and J lost 0; bases outside the gene matches: 4. CDR1 SGHNT and CDR2 YENEEA come from the germline V gene. The CDR3 length is 15 residues. Full variable domain (rest looked up from reference TRBV11-3 and TRBJ2-1): EAGVVQSPRYKIIEKKQPVAFWCNPISGHNTLYWYLQNLGQGPELLIRYENEEAVDDSQLPKDRFSAERLKGVDSTLKIQPAELGDSAVYLCASSPGRSSYNEQFFGPGTRLTVL.

The chain employs TRBV12-5 and TRBJ2-2, with D tentatively TRBD1 (6 bases). V gave up 1 base and J gave up 0 bases, with 12 bases separating them. CDR3 length: 17 residues. Germline CDR1 and CDR2: LGHNT and FRNRAP. The CDR3 DNA follows: TGTGCTAGTGGTTTGGACTACAGGACAGCGAACACCGGGGAGCTGTTTTTT. Translated: CASGLDYRTANTGELFF. Based on the CDR3 plus reference TRBV12-5 and TRBJ2-2, the full variable domain is DARVTQTPRHKVTEMGQEVTMRCQPILGHNTVFWYRQTMMQGLELLAYFRNRAPLDDSGMPKDRFSAEMPDATLATLKIQPSEPRDSAVYFCASGLDYRTANTGELFFGEGSRLTVL.

There are a few counts of this clonotype. The chain is built from TRBV2 and TRBJ2-3; 7 bases agree with TRBD2. Per the germline V gene, CDR1 is SNHLY and CDR2 is FYNNEI. V was pared by 10 bases and J by 0 bases, with 10 bases of the junction left unmatched. The CDR3 is made up of 15 amino acids. In DNA, the CDR3 is TGTGCCATCCTCATAGCGGGTCTTAGCACAGATACGCAGTATTTT. This translates into CAILIAGLSTDTQYF.

This chain uses TRBV4-1 with TRBJ1-1; possible D gene TRBD1, 5 bases. V was trimmed by 0 bases and J by 1 base, leaving 9 bases between them. CDR3 length equals 15 residues. Germline V gene data show CDR1 as MGHRA and CDR2 as YSYEKL. CDR3 in amino acids: CASSQEGAGNTEAFF. The DNA for the CDR3 is TGCGCCAGCAGCCAAGAAGGGGCAGGGAACACTGAAGCTTTCTTT.